This T cell receptor (beta chain) was captured in a study of blood T cell repertoires in COVID-19. In the study overall: The study drew acute and convalescent COVID-19 samples from the United States, Italy and Spain. Sample material is recorded as cDNA or gDNA derived from T cells, B-cell-depleted T cells, or PBMCs.

Original analysis: How many nucleated cells were present was estimated from reference gene primer amplification. Clones were read by immunoSEQ multiplex PCR, and TCRdb kept only the in-frame ones, dropping some. V, J and clone size are taken as reported in that table, and D and trimming were inferred from the DNA itself. Among more than 85,000 clones listed, nearly 90% were seen once. This CDR3 region has 14 residues. V lost 2 bases, J lost 3 bases, and 7 bases lay in between. CDR1 is SGHVS, CDR2 FQNEAQ, per germline. This rearrangement joins TRBV7-8 to TRBJ1-4; D remains unclear. Sequencing used peripheral blood. This clonotype was obtained from a human donor in a cohort sampled during active COVID-19. CDR3 sequence (DNA): TGTGCCAGCAGCTTAAAAGGAGCTAATGAAAAACTGTTTTTT. This sequence encodes CASSLKGANEKLFF.